The subject of this entry is one T cell receptor (beta chain). The data are from a study of technical replicates of blood from several donors. The repertoire was sequenced with immunoSEQ multiplex PCR; TCRdb's copy has only in-frame clones and lacks some. This table holds fewer than 95,000 clones, approximately 95% found once. This CDR3 contains 11 residues. CDR1 and CDR2 from the germline V gene are SEHNR and FQNEAQ (reference sequence). V dropped 1 base and J dropped 8 bases, with 3 bases sitting between them. The specimen sequenced was T cells isolated from PBMCs. The sequence was collected from a human donor in good health. The chain has TRBV7-9 and TRBJ2-1, with D hard to call. The CDR3, as DNA: TGTGCCAGCAGCTTAGGAGATGAGCAGTTCTTC. This codes for CASSLGDEQFF.